The 19 T cell receptor beta chains below were found in one sample sequenced in a study of beta chain features in type 1 diabetes (dated by TCRdb to the late 2010s). The library relied on the immunoSEQ multiplex PCR assay. The entire amount of isolated RNA was reverse transcribed using the High Capacity cDNA Reverse Transcription Kit, so the sequenced TCRB transcripts were expressed ones. TCRdb took over this immuneACCESS table, retaining in-frame rearrangements with V and J assigned. Such tables are incomplete; in checked studies, under half of the missing clones stem from an unresolved V gene, and the remainder is unexplained. For this sample the table gives about half a million clones, of which more than 9.5% were detected only once. 0.045% to 0.06% of the sample belongs to the ten largest clones. The sample taken for sequencing was naive CD4+ T cells from blood. The sample's cell subset or site, from its label and the paper: true naive CD4+ T cells. These receptors originate from a woman aged 18-29 years in good health.

The chain uses TRBV7-2 and TRBJ2-5; D gene unclear. CDR1 SGHTA and CDR2 FQGNSA come from the germline V gene. Trimming left V 5 bases short and J 2 bases short, with 9 bases between. The CDR3 runs 13 residues. CDR3 residues: CASSRLIQETQYF. The DNA for the CDR3 is TGTGCCAGCAGCAGGCTGATACAAGAGACCCAGTACTTC.

The CDR3 DNA reads as TGTGCCACCAGCAGAGGGGACAGGGGGCGGGAGACCCAGTACTTC. Protein sequence: CATSRGDRGRETQYF. This chain links TRBV15 with TRBJ2-5; 12 positions match TRBD1. CDR3 size: 15 residues. With 1 base clipped from V and 5 bases from J, the junction kept 2 bases outside the gene matches. Germline V lookup: CDR1 LNHNV, CDR2 YYDKDF (reference sequence).

The J gene is TRBJ2-1, the V gene TRBV21-1; the table assigns TRBD1, which was not confirmed against the DNA. TRBV21-1 has pseudogene status. The CDR3 extends over 14 amino acids. The CDR3 sequence is CASSLRTGYNEQFF. The CDR3 DNA reads as TGTGCCAGCAGCCTTCGGACAGGTTACAATGAGCAGTTCTTC.

The CDR3 sequence is CARVPRADEQYV. In nucleotides, the CDR3 is TGTGCCAGAGTCCCTAGGGCGGACGAGCAGTACGTC. This chain links TRBV7-8 with TRBJ2-7; D is undetermined. The germline V gene encodes CDR1 SGHVS and CDR2 FQNEAQ. The CDR3 has 12 amino acids. V dropped 9 bases and J dropped 5 bases, with 14 bases sitting between them.

This clone has just a few counts. The rearrangement joins TRBV7-9 to TRBJ2-1; possible D gene TRBD2, 6 bases. Trimming stripped 1 base from V and 7 bases from J, with 11 bases between. The CDR3 covers 14 residues. Germline V gene lookup returns CDR1 SEHNR and CDR2 FQNEAQ (reference sequence). The CDR3 loop is CASSLEVGGNEQFF. The CDR3 nucleotides read TGTGCCAGCAGCTTAGAAGTAGGAGGGAATGAGCAGTTCTTC.

The rearrangement uses TRBV7-9 and TRBJ2-2; TRBD1 might be the D (5 bases). The CDR3 runs to 15 residues. V lost 5 bases to trimming and J lost 4 bases, with 14 bases between them. Germline values: CDR1 SEHNR, CDR2 FQNEAQ (reference sequence). DNA for the CDR3: TGTGCCAGCAGCCCTAAGGGGATCGGCACCGGGGAGCTGTTTTTT. The encoded protein is CASSPKGIGTGELFF.

This clone has a handful of counts. Here the CDR3 DNA reads TGTGCCAGCAGTTCACATCAAACAGGGAACACTGAAGCTTTCTTT. Translation gives CASSSHQTGNTEAFF. This chain connects TRBV6-6 to TRBJ1-1; a possible D gene is TRBD1 (5 bases). Trimming took 4 bases from V and 1 from J, leaving 13 bases between them. Germline assignment: CDR1 MNHNY and CDR2 SVGAGI (reference sequence). The CDR3 spans 15 residues.

This clone has only a few counts. This chain uses TRBV7-2 with TRBJ2-1; D possibly uses TRBD1 or TRBD2 (5 bases each). Per the germline V gene, CDR1 is SGHTA and CDR2 is FQGNSA. V shed 5 bases and J shed 4 bases, with 15 bases lying between them. This CDR3 spans 15 amino acids. The CDR3 sequence: CASSLSWGTYNEQFF. The CDR3 region has the DNA TGTGCCAGCAGCCTTAGCTGGGGGACGTACAATGAGCAGTTCTTC.

The V and J genes are TRBV25-1 and TRBJ2-5; D not certain. Germline V CDR1 and CDR2: MGHDK, SYGVNS. Trimming took off 1 base at V and 7 bases at J, with 13 bases between the two ends. The CDR3 length is 14 residues. The CDR3 DNA sequence: TGTGCCAGCAGTGAATCGTCTCCCCCCCGGACCCAGTACTTC. Protein sequence: CASSESSPPRTQYF.

This chain uses TRBV2 with TRBJ2-3; D is possibly TRBD1 or TRBD2 (5 bases each). V dropped 8 bases and J dropped 7 bases, with 13 bases sitting between them. This CDR3 region has 12 residues. Germline V gives CDR1 SNHLY, CDR2 FYNNEI. This CDR3 reads CASEGTGYTQYF. For the CDR3, the DNA is TGTGCCAGCGAGGGTACAGGATATACGCAGTATTTT.

The V call is TRBV9, the J call TRBJ2-1; 7 bases match TRBD2. The germline V gene encodes CDR1 SGDLS and CDR2 YYNGEE. The CDR3 length is 15 residues. V dropped 0 bases and J dropped 5; count of bases not matched to a gene: 5. The CDR3 reads CASSVDPGGHNEQFF. The CDR3, as DNA: TGTGCCAGCAGCGTAGATCCGGGGGGACACAATGAGCAGTTCTTC.

This clone occurred a few times. V is TRBV7-9 and J is TRBJ1-5, with 9 bases matching TRBD1. CDR1 and CDR2 (germline): SEHNR, FQNEAQ (reference sequence). V lost 1 base to trimming and J lost 5 bases; unmatched junction nucleotides: 0. The CDR3 runs to 14 residues. CDR3 in DNA: TGTGCCAGCAGCTTAGGGACAGGGGATCAGCCCCAGCATTTT. Protein sequence: CASSLGTGDQPQHF.

The V call is TRBV30, the J call TRBJ1-2, with TRBD1 matching 11 bases. This CDR3 comprises 13 residues. Losses at the gene ends were 8 bases for V and 2 bases for J; bases not matched to a gene: 4. The germline CDR1 and CDR2 sequences are GTSNPN and SVGIG (reference sequence). CDR3 nucleotides: TGTGCCGGGACAGGGGGACCGAACTATGGCTACACCTTC. Its translation is CAGTGGPNYGYTF.

V gene TRBV29-1 combines with J gene TRBJ2-5; 7 bases fit TRBD2. The ends lost 4 bases at V and 4 bases at J; junction bases unmatched: 9. The germline gives CDR1 SQVTM, CDR2 ANQGSEA. The CDR3 totals 14 residues. Here the CDR3 reads CSVVPGLVGETQYF. CDR3 in DNA: TGCAGCGTTGTTCCAGGACTAGTTGGAGAGACCCAGTACTTC.

This clone was picked up a small number of times. V and J are TRBV25-1 and TRBJ2-1, with TRBD2 identical over 7 bases. Germline CDR1 reads MGHDK; CDR2 reads SYGVNS. The CDR3 spans 14 residues. Germline trimming cut 7 bases from V and 8 bases from J; bases unmatched to any gene: 11. CDR3 sequence (DNA): TGTGCCAGCAAAGTGACTAGCTCAACCCATGAGCAGTTCTTC. Residues: CASKVTSSTHEQFF.

This clone has more than one count but fewer than ten. V is TRBV14 and J is TRBJ2-7, with a tentative D call TRBD1 (6 bases). This CDR3 is 13 amino acids long. V was cut by 4 bases and J by 4 bases, with 11 bases left in between. CDR1 and CDR2 (germline): SGHDN, FVKESK. CDR3 nucleotides: TGTGCCAGCAGCCGGGGACAAAAGTACGAGCAGTACTTC. It encodes CASSRGQKYEQYF.

This chain connects TRBV19 to TRBJ1-2; 11 bases are shared with TRBD1. This CDR3 comprises 13 residues. Germline assignment: CDR1 LNHDA and CDR2 SQIVND (reference sequence). Germline trimming cut 10 bases from V and 5 bases from J; bases unmatched to any gene: 6. The CDR3 DNA follows: TGTGCCACCGGGACAGGGGGGAGATATGGCTACACCTTC. Its protein product is CATGTGGRYGYTF.

This clone came up a few times. This sequence joins TRBV7-9 and TRBJ2-5; tentative D call: TRBD2 (5 bases). CDR1 and CDR2 (germline): SEHNR, FQNEAQ (reference sequence). This CDR3 has 16 amino acids. The V gene lost 2 bases and the J gene lost 2 bases, with 15 bases spanning the gap. The CDR3 sequence is CASSLTPAAAQETQYF. CDR3 in DNA: TGTGCCAGCAGCTTAACTCCAGCGGCGGCTCAAGAGACCCAGTACTTC.

This clone occurred a few times. The V gene is TRBV18, the J gene TRBJ2-2; the D is unclear. The germline V gene has CDR1 KGHSH and CDR2 LQKENI. The V end was cut by 3 bases, the J end by 6 bases, with 11 bases between. The CDR3 runs to 14 residues. The CDR3 nucleotides read TGTGCCAGCTCACCTCTCGATAGCTCCGGGGAGCTGTTTTTT. Its translation is CASSPLDSSGELFF. Complete variable domain (other parts from reference TRBV18 and TRBJ2-2): NAGVMQNPRHLVRRRGQEARLRCSPMKGHSHVYWYRQLPEEGLKFMVYLQKENIIDESGMPKERFSAEFPKEGPSILRIQQVVRGDSAAYFCASSPLDSSGELFFGEGSRLTVL.